These T cell receptor beta chains were read from a single sample in a study of CD4 T cell repertoires and nickel. MiXCR, applied by TCRdb to the RT-PCR reads, yields one record per CDR3 protein. The repertoire includes approximately 220 distinct CDR3 sequences, around 50% of them detected once, and around 62% sits in the top ten. Sequenced input: CD4+ T cells from blood, not recorded whether cultured. The receptors stem from a human donor in a nickel allergy study, with or without nickel allergy (not recorded which). It is not recorded whether this sample comes from one donor or several. Each CDR3 is given with its conserved first and last residue. A D gene is named only where the DNA matches it firmly.

>-|TRBV6-5|TRBJ1-3
CASSSPGDSGNTIYF
>TRBD1|TRBV6-1|TRBJ1-2
CASRSGDRVYGYTF
>-|TRBV12-3/TRBV12-4|TRBJ2-3
CASSPNRGTDTQYF
>-|TRBV7-9|TRBJ1-3
CASSLRGFSWDTIYF
>-|TRBV12-3/TRBV12-4|TRBJ2-2
CASSLGSNTGELFF
>-|TRBV7-2|TRBJ2-2
CASSFGHHTGELFF
>-|TRBV7-9|TRBJ1-6
CASSPGPANNSPLHF
>-|TRBV30|TRBJ1-1
CAWSWGGTEAFF
>-|TRBV7-7|TRBJ2-3
CASSRAGGSADTQYF
>TRBD2|TRBV2|TRBJ2-7
CASRGLAGGKAYEQYF
>-|TRBV4-2|TRBJ2-7
CASSQAANTGTLYEQYF
>-|TRBV20-1|TRBJ2-2
CSARAGLVNTGELFF
>-|TRBV20-1|TRBJ2-7
CSARADLGLLNEQYF
>TRBD2|TRBV7-7|TRBJ2-1
CASSPSGGAPFF
>-|TRBV18|TRBJ1-2
CASSGQYYGYTF
>-|TRBV20-1|TRBJ1-5
CSARDYVQPQHF
>-|TRBV15|TRBJ1-2
CATSRDTTTPYGYTF
>-|TRBV19|TRBJ1-5
CASRSLNQPQHF
>TRBD1|TRBV6-1|TRBJ2-7
CASSRGTGAGYEQYF
>-|TRBV10-3|TRBJ2-4
CAISEPRAGNIQYF
>TRBD2|TRBV12-3/TRBV12-4|TRBJ2-3
CASSLRAGSTDTQYF
>TRBD1|TRBV27|TRBJ2-3
CASSPGQGWNTQYF
>TRBD1|TRBV20-1|TRBJ1-1
CSAPGQGNTEAFF
>TRBD1|TRBV20-1|TRBJ2-1
CSAFRGQRYNEQFF
>-|TRBV7-8|TRBJ1-1
CASSLDGGTVNTEAFF
>-|TRBV4-2|TRBJ2-1
CASSQDKGGAIFNEQFF
>-|TRBV19|TRBJ2-7
CASSKAYPYEQYF